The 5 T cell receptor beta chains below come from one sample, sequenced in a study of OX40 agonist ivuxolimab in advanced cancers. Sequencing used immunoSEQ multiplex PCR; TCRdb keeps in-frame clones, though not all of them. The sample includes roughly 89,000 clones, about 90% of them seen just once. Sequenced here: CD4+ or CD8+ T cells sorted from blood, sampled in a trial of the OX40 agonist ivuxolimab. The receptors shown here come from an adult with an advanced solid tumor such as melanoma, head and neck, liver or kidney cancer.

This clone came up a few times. In DNA form, the CDR3 reads TGTGCCAGCAGTTACCTCCTGGGCACAGATACGCAGTATTTT. Translated: CASSYLLGTDTQYF. The V gene is TRBV28, the J gene TRBJ2-3; D ambiguous. The V and J ends lost 4 bases and 1 base respectively, with 9 bases between them. There are 14 residues in the CDR3. Germline V gives CDR1 MDHEN, CDR2 SYDVKM.

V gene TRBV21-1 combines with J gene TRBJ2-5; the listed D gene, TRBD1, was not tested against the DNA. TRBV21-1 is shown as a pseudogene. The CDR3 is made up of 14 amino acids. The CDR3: CASSGTGSKETQYF. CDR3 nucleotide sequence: TGTGCCAGCAGCGGGACAGGAAGCAAAGAGACCCAGTACTTC.

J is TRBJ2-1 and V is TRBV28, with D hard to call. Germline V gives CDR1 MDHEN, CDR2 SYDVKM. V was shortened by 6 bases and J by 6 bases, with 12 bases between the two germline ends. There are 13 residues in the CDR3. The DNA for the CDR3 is TGTGCCAGCAGAAGCGCGTGGGGCAATGAGCAGTTCTTC. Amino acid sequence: CASRSAWGNEQFF.

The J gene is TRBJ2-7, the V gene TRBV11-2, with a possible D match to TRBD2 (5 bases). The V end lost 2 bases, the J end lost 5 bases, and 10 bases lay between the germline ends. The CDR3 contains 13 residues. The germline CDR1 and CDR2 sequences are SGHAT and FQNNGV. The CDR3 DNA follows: TGTGCCAGCAGCTTAAATGAGGGTAACGAGCAGTACTTC. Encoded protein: CASSLNEGNEQYF. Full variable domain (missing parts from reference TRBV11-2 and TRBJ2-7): EAGVAQSPRYKIIEKRQSVAFWCNPISGHATLYWYQQILGQGPKLLIQFQNNGVVDDSQLPKDRFSAERLKGVDSTLKIQPAKLEDSAVYLCASSLNEGNEQYFGPGTRLTVT.

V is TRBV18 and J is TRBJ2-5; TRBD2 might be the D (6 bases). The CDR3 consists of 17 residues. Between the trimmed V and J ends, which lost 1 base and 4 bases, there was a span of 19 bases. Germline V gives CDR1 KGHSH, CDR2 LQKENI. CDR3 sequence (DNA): TGTGCCAGCTCACCACAGATACTTTTAGGGACTCCAGAGACCCAGTACTTC. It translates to CASSPQILLGTPETQYF.